This T cell receptor beta chain was captured in a study of OX40 agonist ivuxolimab in advanced cancers. Turning to the study itself: Patients took ivuxolimab, an agonistic anti-OX40 (CD134) antibody. Patients got intravenous ivuxolimab at 0.01 to 10 mg/kg every 2 weeks. Patients receiving dose escalation had hepatocellular carcinoma, melanoma, renal cell or head and neck cancer.

Germline loops: CDR1 MNHEY, CDR2 SMNVEV (reference sequence). This CDR3 region has 16 residues. V was pared by 5 bases and J by 2 bases, with 16 bases between. Repertoires were generated with immunoSEQ multiplex PCR, while TCRdb's copy carries only in-frame clones and drops some. In the table there are 90,000 to 100,000 clones, 87% of which are singletons. The chain carries TRBV27 and TRBJ2-1; D remains unclear. The source is an adult with an advanced solid tumor such as melanoma, head and neck, liver or kidney cancer. Sequences were derived from CD4+ or CD8+ T cells sorted from blood, sampled in a trial of the OX40 agonist ivuxolimab. The CDR3 loop is CASSPRKGFTYNEQFF. The CDR3 DNA is TGTGCCAGCAGTCCCCGAAAGGGTTTTACCTACAATGAGCAGTTCTTC.